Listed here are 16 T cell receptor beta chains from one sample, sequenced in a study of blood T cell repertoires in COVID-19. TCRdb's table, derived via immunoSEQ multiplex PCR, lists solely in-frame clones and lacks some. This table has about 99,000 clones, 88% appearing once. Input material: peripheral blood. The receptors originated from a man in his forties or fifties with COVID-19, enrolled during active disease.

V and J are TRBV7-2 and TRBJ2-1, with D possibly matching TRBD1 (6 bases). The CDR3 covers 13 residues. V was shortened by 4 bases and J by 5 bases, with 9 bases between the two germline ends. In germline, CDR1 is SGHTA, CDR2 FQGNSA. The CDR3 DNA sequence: TGTGCCAGCAGCTCGGACAGACACAATGAGCAGTTCTTC. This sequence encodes CASSSDRHNEQFF.

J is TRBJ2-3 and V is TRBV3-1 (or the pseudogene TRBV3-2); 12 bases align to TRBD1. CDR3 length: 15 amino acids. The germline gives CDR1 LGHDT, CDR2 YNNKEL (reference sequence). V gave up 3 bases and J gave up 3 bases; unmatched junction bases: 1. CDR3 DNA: TGTGCCAGCAGCCAGGGACAGGGGGCGACAGATACGCAGTATTTT. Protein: CASSQGQGATDTQYF.

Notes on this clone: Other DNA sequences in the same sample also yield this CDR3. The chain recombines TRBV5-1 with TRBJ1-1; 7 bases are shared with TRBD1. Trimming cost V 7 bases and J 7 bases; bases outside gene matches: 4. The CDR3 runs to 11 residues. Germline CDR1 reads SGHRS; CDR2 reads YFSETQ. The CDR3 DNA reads TGCGCCAGCTCTCGGGACAGTGAAGCTTTCTTT. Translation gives CASSRDSEAFF.

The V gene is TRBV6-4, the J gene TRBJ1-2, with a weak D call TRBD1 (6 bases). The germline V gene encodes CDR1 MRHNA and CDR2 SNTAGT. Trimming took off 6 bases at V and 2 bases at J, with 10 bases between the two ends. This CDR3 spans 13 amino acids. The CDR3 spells CASSAGTNYGYTF. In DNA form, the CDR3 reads TGTGCCAGCAGCGCCGGGACAAACTATGGCTACACCTTC.

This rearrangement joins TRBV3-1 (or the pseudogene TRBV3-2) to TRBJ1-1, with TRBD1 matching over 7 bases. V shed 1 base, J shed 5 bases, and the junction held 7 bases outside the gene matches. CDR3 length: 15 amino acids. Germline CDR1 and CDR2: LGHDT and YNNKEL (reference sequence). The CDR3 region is CASSQVGGWVTEAFF. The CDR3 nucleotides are TGTGCCAGCAGCCAAGTAGGGGGCTGGGTGACTGAAGCTTTCTTT.

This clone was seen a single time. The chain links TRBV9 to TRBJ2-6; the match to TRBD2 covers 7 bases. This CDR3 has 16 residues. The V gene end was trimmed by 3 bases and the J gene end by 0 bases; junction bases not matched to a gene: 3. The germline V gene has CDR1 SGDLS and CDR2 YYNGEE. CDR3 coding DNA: TGTGCCAGCAGCGACCGGGGGGTCTCTGGGGCCAACGTCCTGACTTTC. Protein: CASSDRGVSGANVLTF. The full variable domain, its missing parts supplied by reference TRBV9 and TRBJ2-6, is DSGVTQTPKHLITATGQRVTLRCSPRSGDLSVYWYQQSLDQGLQFLIQYYNGEERAKGNILERFSAQQFPDLHSELNLSSLELGDSALYFCASSDRGVSGANVLTFGAGSRLTVL.

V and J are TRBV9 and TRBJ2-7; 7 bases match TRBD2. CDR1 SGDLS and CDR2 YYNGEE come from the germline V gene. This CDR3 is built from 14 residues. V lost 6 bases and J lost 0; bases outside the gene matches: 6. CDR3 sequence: CASNEGLNSYEQYF. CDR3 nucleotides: TGTGCCAGCAACGAGGGACTAAACTCCTACGAGCAGTACTTC.

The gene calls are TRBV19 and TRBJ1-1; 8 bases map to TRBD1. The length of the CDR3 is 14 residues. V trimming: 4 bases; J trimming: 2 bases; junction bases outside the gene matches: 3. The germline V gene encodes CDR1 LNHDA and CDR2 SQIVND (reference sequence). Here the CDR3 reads CASSTDRVNTEAFF. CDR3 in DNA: TGTGCCAGTAGTACGGACAGGGTAAACACTGAAGCTTTCTTT.

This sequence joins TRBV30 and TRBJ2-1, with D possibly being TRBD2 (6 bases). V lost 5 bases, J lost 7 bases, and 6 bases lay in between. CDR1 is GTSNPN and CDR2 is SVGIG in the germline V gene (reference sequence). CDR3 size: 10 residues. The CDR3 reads CAWGRNEQFF. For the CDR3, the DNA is TGTGCCTGGGGGAGGAATGAGCAGTTCTTC.

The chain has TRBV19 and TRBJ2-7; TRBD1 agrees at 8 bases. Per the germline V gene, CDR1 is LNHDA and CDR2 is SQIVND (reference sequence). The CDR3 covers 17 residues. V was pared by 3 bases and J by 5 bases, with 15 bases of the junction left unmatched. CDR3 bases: TGTGCCAGTAGTATCGGGACAGGAGCCACTCGGTGGAACGAGCAGTACTTC. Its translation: CASSIGTGATRWNEQYF.

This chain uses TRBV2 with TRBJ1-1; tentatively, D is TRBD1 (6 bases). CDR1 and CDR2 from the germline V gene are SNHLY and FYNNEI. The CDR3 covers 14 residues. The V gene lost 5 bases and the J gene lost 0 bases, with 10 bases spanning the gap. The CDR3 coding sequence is TGTGCCAGCAGTTCTCGGACAGTGAACACTGAAGCTTTCTTT. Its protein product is CASSSRTVNTEAFF. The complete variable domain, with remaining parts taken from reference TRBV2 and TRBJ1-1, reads EPEVTQTPSHQVTQMGQEVILRCVPISNHLYFYWYRQILGQKVEFLVSFYNNEISEKSEIFDDQFSVERPDGSNFTLKIRSTKLEDSAMYFCASSSRTVNTEAFFGQGTRLTVV.

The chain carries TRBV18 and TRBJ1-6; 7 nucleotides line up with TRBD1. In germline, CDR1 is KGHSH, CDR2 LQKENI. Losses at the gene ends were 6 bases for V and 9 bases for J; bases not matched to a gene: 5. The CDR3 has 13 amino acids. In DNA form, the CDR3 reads TGTGCCAGCTCCGAGGGGGCAGGTTCACCCCTCCACTTT. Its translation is CASSEGAGSPLHF.

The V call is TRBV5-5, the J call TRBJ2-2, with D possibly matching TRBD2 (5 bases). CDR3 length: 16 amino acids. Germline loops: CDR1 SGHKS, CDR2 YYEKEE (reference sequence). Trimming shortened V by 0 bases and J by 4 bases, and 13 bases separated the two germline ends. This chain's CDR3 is CASSLERGSGTGELFF. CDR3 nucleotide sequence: TGTGCCAGCAGCTTGGAACGAGGGTCGGGCACCGGGGAGCTGTTTTTT.

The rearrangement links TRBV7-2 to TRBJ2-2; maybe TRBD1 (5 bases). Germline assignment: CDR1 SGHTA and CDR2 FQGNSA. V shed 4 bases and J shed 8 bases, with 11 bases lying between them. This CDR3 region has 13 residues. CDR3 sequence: CASSSGPLGELFF. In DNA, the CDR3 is TGTGCCAGCAGCTCAGGGCCCCTTGGGGAGCTGTTTTTT.

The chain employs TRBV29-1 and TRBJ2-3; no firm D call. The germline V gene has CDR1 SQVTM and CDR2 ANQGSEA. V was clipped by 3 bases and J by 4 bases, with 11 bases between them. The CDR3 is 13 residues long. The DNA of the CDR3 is TGCAGCGTTGAGGAGCTACCACCAGATACGCAGTATTTT. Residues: CSVEELPPDTQYF.

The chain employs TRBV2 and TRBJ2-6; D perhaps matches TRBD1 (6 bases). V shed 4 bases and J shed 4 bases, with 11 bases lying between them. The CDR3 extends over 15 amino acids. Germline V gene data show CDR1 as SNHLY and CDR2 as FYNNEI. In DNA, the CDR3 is TGTGCCAGCAGTGCGGGCCAGGGGGGGGCCAACGTCCTGACTTTC. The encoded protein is CASSAGQGGANVLTF. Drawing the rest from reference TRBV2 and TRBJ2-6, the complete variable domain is EPEVTQTPSHQVTQMGQEVILRCVPISNHLYFYWYRQILGQKVEFLVSFYNNEISEKSEIFDDQFSVERPDGSNFTLKIRSTKLEDSAMYFCASSAGQGGANVLTFGAGSRLTVL.